This T cell receptor (beta chain) was sequenced during a study of Ad26.COV2.S vaccination and SARS-CoV-2 variants. The study, taken as a whole, reports: Substantial breadth was reportedly displayed by spike-specific CD8+ and CD4+ T cell responses after vaccination.

Germline CDR1 and CDR2: MNHNS and SASEGT. The V end was cut by 2 bases, the J end by 6 bases, with 8 bases between. This CDR3 has 13 residues. Notes on this clone: Its antigen is undetermined.

Treatment here: over 15 received Ad26.COV2.S at low or high dose, single or two shots; 5 received placebo; per-sample allocation not given. Sampling happened 63 days after the first vaccine or placebo injection. Data came from immunoSEQ multiplex PCR; TCRdb stores just in-frame clones and leaves some out. This table holds about 320,000 clones, 75% to 90% found once. This clonotype originated in a person aged 18-65 years who received the Ad26.COV2.S COVID-19 vaccine or a placebo. This chain connects TRBV6-1 to TRBJ1-5; no reliable D call. This specimen was peripheral blood, taken in a trial of Ad26.COV2.S vaccine versus placebo. CDR3 residues: CASSESPPQPQHF. The CDR3 DNA is TGTGCCAGCAGTGAATCCCCCCCTCAGCCCCAGCATTTT.